Below are 5 T cell receptor beta chains sequenced from a single sample in a study of tumor-infiltrating lymphocytes in primary liver carcinoma. From 450 to 550 ng total RNA, TCR beta cDNA was generated with a primer in the constant region. Sequencing libraries for TCR beta derived from three nested multiplex PCR rounds that used slightly modified ARM-PCR. Amplification in the first two PCR rounds was performed using TRBV1-TRBV30 forward primers and a C-beta reverse primer for 10 cycles each. Via MiXCR, TCRdb re-called the multiplex PCR reads, giving one row per CDR3 protein. The table has 60,000 or so distinct CDR3 sequences, less than 85% seen once. Bulk tissue was left unsorted, and RNA and DNA were co-extracted from about 20-30 mg of it. Specimen: liver tumor tissue from sampling region 2. Specified subset: tumor region T2, inferior pole. Every receptor here comes from a man in his forties or fifties with primary liver carcinoma and hepatitis B virus infection.

The V and J genes are TRBV11-1 and TRBJ2-1; tentatively, D is TRBD2 (5 bases). This CDR3 comprises 14 residues. Germline CDR1 reads SGHAT; CDR2 reads FQDESV (reference sequence). Trimming cost V 3 bases and J 6 bases, with 12 bases left between them. CDR3 amino acids: CASSLEGGANEQFF. CDR3 coding DNA: TGTGCCAGCAGCTTGGAAGGAGGAGCCAATGAGCAGTTCTTC.

With regard to this clonotype: At one end, the junction sequence differs from germline, possibly due to a read error. CDR3 sequence: CAISASAGGGEQYF. The CDR3 coding sequence is TGTGCCATCAGTGCTTCAGCGGGAGGGGGTGAGCAGTACTTC. The chain has TRBV6-5 and TRBJ2-7, with 10 bases identical to TRBD2. This CDR3 is 14 amino acids long. Germline CDR1 and CDR2: MNHEY and SVGAGI.

In its sample, this clonotype was seen once. Germline is not matched at one junction end, which may reflect a read error. This chain uses TRBV11-1 with TRBJ1-6; the D gene is possibly TRBD1 (5 bases). There are 13 residues in the CDR3. Per the germline V gene, CDR1 is SGHAT and CDR2 is FQDESV (reference sequence). The CDR3 nucleotides are TGTACCAGCAGCTGGACACTGGTTTCACCCCTCCACTTT. Translating it yields CTSSWTLVSPLHF.

V gene TRBV29-1 combines with J gene TRBJ2-1, with D hard to call. The CDR3 is 12 residues long. Germline assignment: CDR1 SQVTM and CDR2 ANQGSEA. With 7 bases removed from V and 7 bases from J, the gap between germline ends came to 14 bases. Here the CDR3 DNA reads TGCAGCGCCCACCCAGAGAGGAATGAGCAGTTCTTC. Protein sequence: CSAHPERNEQFF.

In this sample, this clonotype turned up many times. V is TRBV7-9 and J is TRBJ1-2; D not certain. Per germline, CDR1 SEHNR and CDR2 FQNEAQ (reference sequence). The CDR3 sequence is 14 residues long. V was cut by 8 bases and J by 2 bases, with 15 bases left in between. For the CDR3, the DNA is TGTGCCAGCGGATTGGGTCCAGGCAACTATGGCTACACCTTC. Its protein product is CASGLGPGNYGYTF. The variable domain in full, completed from reference TRBV7-9 and TRBJ1-2, reads DTGVSQNPRHKITKRGQNVTFRCDPISEHNRLYWYRQTLGQGPEFLTYFQNEAQLEKSRLLSDRFSAERPKGSFSTLEIQRTEQGDSAMYLCASGLGPGNYGYTFGSGTRLTVV.